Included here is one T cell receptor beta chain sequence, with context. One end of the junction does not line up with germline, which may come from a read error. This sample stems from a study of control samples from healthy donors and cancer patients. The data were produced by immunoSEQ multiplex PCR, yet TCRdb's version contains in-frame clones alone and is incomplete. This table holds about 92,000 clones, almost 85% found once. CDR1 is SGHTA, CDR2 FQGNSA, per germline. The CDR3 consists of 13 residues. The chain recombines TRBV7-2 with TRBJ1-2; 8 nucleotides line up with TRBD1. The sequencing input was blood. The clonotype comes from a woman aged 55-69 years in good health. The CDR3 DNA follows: TGTGCCAGCAGCGTAGCAGGGGGCGGTGGCTACACCTTC. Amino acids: CASSVAGGGGYTF.